These 27 T cell receptor beta chains were all obtained from the same sample, sequenced in a study of blood T cell repertoires in COVID-19. Sequencing was performed with immunoSEQ multiplex PCR; in TCRdb, only in-frame clones are kept and a portion is missing. Here the sample spans 110,000 or so clones, about 86% being singletons. Material: peripheral blood. The source of these receptors is an elderly man with acute or convalescent COVID-19.

V is TRBV9 and J is TRBJ2-1; TRBD1 is a possible D gene (6 bases). Trimming left V 0 bases short and J 0 bases short, with 10 bases between. The CDR3 length is 16 residues. Germline V gene sequence: CDR1 SGDLS, CDR2 YYNGEE. The CDR3 is CASSVGSGHSYNEQFF. As DNA, the CDR3 is TGTGCCAGCAGCGTAGGATCGGGACACTCCTACAATGAGCAGTTCTTC.

V is TRBV9 and J is TRBJ1-6, with TRBD1 as a possible D gene (6 bases). The CDR3 spans 19 residues. Germline assignment: CDR1 SGDLS and CDR2 YYNGEE. Trimming took off 3 bases at V and 5 bases at J, with 24 bases between the two ends. The CDR3 sequence: CASSASPLPGHGNNSPLHF. Here the CDR3 DNA reads TGTGCCAGCAGCGCAAGCCCACTCCCGGGACACGGCAATAATTCACCCCTCCACTTT.

The chain has TRBV12-3 or TRBV12-4 and TRBJ1-3; TRBD1 might be the D (5 bases). The germline V and J ends were trimmed by 4 bases and 4 bases, with 8 bases remaining between them. This CDR3 is 13 amino acids long. CDR3 amino acids: CASSSNRGNTIYF. CDR3 bases: TGTGCCAGCAGTTCTAACAGGGGAAACACCATATATTTT.

V gene TRBV6-1 combines with J gene TRBJ2-3; 9 bases are shared with TRBD2. Trimming cost V 1 base and J 5 bases; bases outside gene matches: 10. From germline, CDR1 is MNHNS and CDR2 SASEGT. This CDR3 has 17 amino acids. CDR3 amino acids: CASSEVLAGSWGDTQYF. CDR3 DNA sequence: TGTGCCAGCAGTGAAGTTCTAGCGGGGTCCTGGGGAGATACGCAGTATTTT.

The rearrangement uses TRBV5-1 and TRBJ1-6; 10 bases are a match to TRBD1. The V and J ends lost 4 bases and 8 bases, in that order; junction bases with no gene match: 3. The CDR3 loop spans 14 amino acids. CDR1 SGHRS and CDR2 YFSETQ come from the germline V gene. The CDR3 DNA sequence: TGCGCCAGCAGCACCGGACAGGGGGATTCACCCCTCCACTTT. This gives the protein CASSTGQGDSPLHF.

In its sample, this clone was seen once. The chain joins TRBV5-1 to TRBJ2-5; possibly TRBD2 for D (6 bases). This CDR3 has 15 residues. V was shortened by 4 bases and J by 2 bases, with 15 bases between the two germline ends. The germline V gene encodes CDR1 SGHRS and CDR2 YFSETQ. CDR3 residues: CASSLAGTSQETQYF. The CDR3 region has the DNA TGCGCCAGCAGCCTTGCTGGGACTTCGCAAGAGACCCAGTACTTC. Variable domain in full (rest from reference TRBV5-1 and TRBJ2-5): KAGVTQTPRYLIKTRGQQVTLSCSPISGHRSVSWYQQTPGQGLQFLFEYFSETQRNKGNFPGRFSGRQFSNSRSEMNVSTLELGDSALYLCASSLAGTSQETQYFGPGTRLLVL.

This clone was recorded a few times. The V gene is TRBV18, the J gene TRBJ1-6; TRBD1 agrees at 8 bases. This CDR3 contains 16 residues. CDR1 and CDR2 from the germline V gene are KGHSH and LQKENI. J was trimmed by 7 bases and V by 4 bases; bases with no gene match: 9. The CDR3 region has the DNA TGTGCCAGCTCACGACGGACAGGGAGGGAGAATTCACCCCTCCACTTT. This gives the protein CASSRRTGRENSPLHF.

This clone was observed a handful of times. V usage is TRBV5-4 and J usage is TRBJ1-4; maybe TRBD1 (5 bases). V lost 3 bases and J 11 bases, leaving 14 bases between the germline ends. The CDR3 loop spans 13 amino acids. Germline loops: CDR1 SGHNT, CDR2 YYREEE (reference sequence). CDR3 nucleotide sequence: TGTGCCAGCAGCTCCCAGACGGGGGGGAAACTGTTTTTT. Translation gives CASSSQTGGKLFF. Full variable domain (missing parts from reference TRBV5-4 and TRBJ1-4): ETGVTQSPTHLIKTRGQQVTLRCSSQSGHNTVSWYQQALGQGPQFIFQYYREEENGRGNFPPRFSGLQFPNYSSELNVNALELDDSALYLCASSSQTGGKLFFGSGTQLSVL.

This clone was picked up one time. This chain uses TRBV20-1 with TRBJ1-1, with a weak D call TRBD1 (5 bases). This CDR3 contains 13 residues. Trimming cost V 3 bases and J 2 bases, with 10 bases left between them. Germline V gene data show CDR1 as DFQATT and CDR2 as SNEGSKA (reference sequence). CDR3 in amino acids: CSASIQGNTEAFF. The CDR3 DNA is TGCAGTGCTAGTATCCAGGGAAACACTGAAGCTTTCTTT.

The gene calls are TRBV5-4 and TRBJ2-1; D is unresolved. Germline V CDR1 and CDR2: SGHNT, YYREEE (reference sequence). The CDR3 totals 11 residues. Trimming shortened V by 7 bases and J by 6 bases, and 8 bases separated the two germline ends. Here the CDR3 DNA reads TGTGCCAGCCAAGCCTTCAATGAGCAGTTCTTC. It translates to CASQAFNEQFF. The full variable domain, with the rest looked up from reference TRBV5-4 and TRBJ2-1, is ETGVTQSPTHLIKTRGQQVTLRCSSQSGHNTVSWYQQALGQGPQFIFQYYREEENGRGNFPPRFSGLQFPNYSSELNVNALELDDSALYLCASQAFNEQFFGPGTRLTVL.

This chain links TRBV15 with TRBJ1-2, with 8 bases fitting TRBD1. Germline V gene lookup returns CDR1 LNHNV and CDR2 YYDKDF (reference sequence). This CDR3 is built from 17 residues. Unmatched junction bases numbered 12, after V lost 4 bases and J lost 2 bases. CDR3 DNA sequence: TGTGCCACCAGCAAAAAAGGGGACAGGACGTTCAACTATGGCTACACCTTC. It codes for CATSKKGDRTFNYGYTF.

The chain couples TRBV19 to TRBJ1-1, with TRBD1 matching over 7 bases. The CDR3 extends over 13 amino acids. Unmatched junction bases numbered 3, after V lost 4 bases and J lost 4 bases. Germline V gene sequence: CDR1 LNHDA, CDR2 SQIVND (reference sequence). CDR3 sequence reads: CASSRDSSTEAFF. Here the CDR3 DNA reads TGTGCCAGTAGTAGGGACAGTAGCACTGAAGCTTTCTTT.

The rearrangement links TRBV19 to TRBJ2-3; D remains unclear. From germline, CDR1 is LNHDA and CDR2 SQIVND (reference sequence). V was trimmed by 3 bases and J by 1 base, leaving 11 bases between them. The CDR3 is made up of 15 amino acids. The CDR3 loop reads CASSILSGGTDTQYF. DNA for the CDR3: TGTGCCAGTAGTATTTTGAGTGGAGGCACAGATACGCAGTATTTT.

The chain combines TRBV5-1 with TRBJ1-4; tentatively, D is TRBD1 (5 bases). V lost 2 bases and J 8 bases, leaving 19 bases between the germline ends. The CDR3 spans 16 residues. Germline assignment: CDR1 SGHRS and CDR2 YFSETQ. The CDR3 nucleotides are TGCGCCAGCAGCTTCAGTGCAGGAGGGGCTGGGGAAAAACTGTTTTTT. Its protein is CASSFSAGGAGEKLFF.

V is TRBV7-9 and J is TRBJ2-7; 8 nucleotides match TRBD1. The CDR3 is 15 residues long. CDR1 SEHNR and CDR2 FQNEAQ come from the germline V gene (reference sequence). V was pared by 3 bases and J by 2 bases, with 6 bases of the junction left unmatched. CDR3 in amino acids: CASSFQGAITYEQYF. The CDR3 region has the DNA TGTGCCAGCAGCTTTCAGGGGGCGATCACCTACGAGCAGTACTTC.

The gene calls are TRBV5-1 and TRBJ2-3; 10 nucleotides align to TRBD2. Per the germline V gene, CDR1 is SGHRS and CDR2 is YFSETQ. V trimming: 0 bases; J trimming: 4 bases; junction bases outside the gene matches: 8. This CDR3 contains 17 residues. The CDR3 loop reads CASSLGPSSGRADTQYF. The CDR3 DNA sequence: TGCGCCAGCAGCTTGGGCCCCTCTAGCGGGAGAGCAGATACGCAGTATTTT. The complete variable domain, with remaining parts taken from reference TRBV5-1 and TRBJ2-3, reads KAGVTQTPRYLIKTRGQQVTLSCSPISGHRSVSWYQQTPGQGLQFLFEYFSETQRNKGNFPGRFSGRQFSNSRSEMNVSTLELGDSALYLCASSLGPSSGRADTQYFGPGTRLTVL.

This sequence joins TRBV4-1 and TRBJ2-1; 8 bases are shared with TRBD1. Germline lookup yields CDR1 MGHRA and CDR2 YSYEKL. There are 14 residues in the CDR3. Unmatched junction bases numbered 5, after V lost 3 bases and J lost 7 bases. CDR3 bases: TGCGCCAGCAGCCAGCGACAGGGGTGGAATGAGCAGTTCTTC. Translated, it gives CASSQRQGWNEQFF.

The chain couples TRBV14 to TRBJ2-4, with 11 bases lining up with TRBD2. The junction had 9 bases not matched to a gene; V was cut back by 1 base and J by 7 bases. Looked up from germline, CDR1 is SGHDN and CDR2 is FVKESK. The CDR3 runs 17 residues. The CDR3 reads CASSQGRLAGGGNIQYF. Here the CDR3 DNA reads TGTGCCAGCAGCCAAGGTCGGCTAGCGGGAGGCGGGAACATTCAGTACTTC.

This chain uses TRBV5-1 with TRBJ2-5; TRBD1 aligns across 7 bases. The CDR3 loop spans 14 amino acids. Germline CDR1 is SGHRS and CDR2 is YFSETQ. The V gene end was trimmed by 4 bases and the J gene end by 5 bases; junction bases not matched to a gene: 8. CDR3 sequence: CASSLVGQMETQYF. The DNA for the CDR3 is TGCGCCAGCAGCCTAGTGGGACAGATGGAGACCCAGTACTTC.

The chain combines TRBV6-1 with TRBJ1-4, with D hard to call. Per germline, CDR1 MNHNS and CDR2 SASEGT. V gave up 0 bases and J gave up 3 bases, with 8 bases separating them. This CDR3 comprises 15 residues. The CDR3 region is CASSEAEPANEKLFF. CDR3 in DNA: TGTGCCAGCAGTGAAGCAGAGCCTGCTAATGAAAAACTGTTTTTT.

The chain has TRBV5-4 and TRBJ1-3, with 7 bases that match TRBD1. The CDR3 is made up of 16 amino acids. Germline lookup yields CDR1 SGHNT and CDR2 YYREEE (reference sequence). V lost 2 bases to trimming and J lost 3 bases; unmatched junction nucleotides: 8. In nucleotides, the CDR3 is TGTGCCAGCAGCTTCGGGGGAGGACAGGTTGGAAACACCATATATTTT. The encoded protein is CASSFGGGQVGNTIYF.

This chain joins TRBV29-1 and TRBJ1-5; TRBD1 aligns across 7 bases. This CDR3 comprises 13 residues. CDR1 is SQVTM, CDR2 ANQGSEA, per germline. After removal of 5 bases from V and 3 bases from J, the junction contained 4 bases not matched to a gene. The CDR3 region has the DNA TGCAGCGTTCGGGACAGATACAATCAGCCCCAGCATTTT. Protein product: CSVRDRYNQPQHF. Full variable domain (remainder filled in from reference TRBV29-1 and TRBJ1-5): SAVISQKPSRDICQRGTSLTIQCQVDSQVTMMFWYRQQPGQSLTLIATANQGSEATYESGFVIDKFPISRPNLTFSTLTVSNMSPEDSSIYLCSVRDRYNQPQHFGDGTRLSIL.

V usage is TRBV4-3 and J usage is TRBJ1-4; weak D call: TRBD1 (6 bases). Germline CDR1 and CDR2: LGHNA and YSLEER. The length of the CDR3 is 16 residues. V dropped 0 bases and J dropped 4 bases, with 12 bases sitting between them. The CDR3 region has the DNA TGCGCCAGCAGCCAAGATGCGACAGGCATTAATGAAAAACTGTTTTTT. The encoded protein is CASSQDATGINEKLFF.

This rearrangement joins TRBV9 to TRBJ2-3; maybe TRBD1 (7 bases). CDR3 length equals 16 residues. The germline CDR1 and CDR2 sequences are SGDLS and YYNGEE. Trimming cost V 4 bases and J 5 bases, with 20 bases left between them. CDR3 bases: TGTGCCAGCAGCTCACGCTCCCCAGGGGGGTTAGATACGCAGTATTTT. Amino acid sequence: CASSSRSPGGLDTQYF.

The CDR3 DNA follows: TGTGCCAGCAGCCGGACGGGAAACACCGGGGAGCTGTTTTTT. This encodes CASSRTGNTGELFF. The chain links TRBV7-8 to TRBJ2-2, with D possibly matching TRBD2 (5 bases). The V end was cut by 5 bases, the J end by 2 bases, with 9 bases between. Germline CDR1 is SGHVS and CDR2 is FQNEAQ. The CDR3 length is 14 residues.

V and J are TRBV28 and TRBJ2-3, with D possibly being TRBD2 (6 bases). The CDR3 has 15 amino acids. The ends were cut back, 2 bases at V and 1 base at J, with 10 bases in the middle. The germline V gene has CDR1 MDHEN and CDR2 SYDVKM. CDR3 in DNA: TGTGCCAGCAGTTTAGGGGGAGGAGGCACAGATACGCAGTATTTT. Its protein product is CASSLGGGGTDTQYF.

The chain combines TRBV11-3 with TRBJ2-7, with TRBD1 identical over 8 bases. The CDR3 has 14 amino acids. Trimming cost V 5 bases and J 4 bases; bases outside gene matches: 7. Germline CDR1 and CDR2: SGHNT and YENEEA. This CDR3 reads CASSPRQGTYEQYF. The CDR3 nucleotides read TGTGCCAGCAGCCCTCGACAGGGGACGTACGAGCAGTACTTC.